The text below deals with one T cell receptor beta chain. The CDR3 is 18 residues long. Trimming at V came to 0 bases and at J to 4 bases, leaving 10 bases not matched to a gene. From germline, CDR1 is MRHNA and CDR2 SNTAGT. The data stem from a study of technical replicates of blood from a handful of donors. The assay was immunoSEQ multiplex PCR, and TCRdb's table has in-frame clones only and misses some. The sample records roughly 50,000 clones, 80% to 95% being singletons. This TCR derives from a human donor in good health. Some clones in this sample may be carry-over from other donors' samples. Sequenced material: PBMCs. This sequence joins TRBV6-4 and TRBJ1-4, with 8 bases matching TRBD1. CDR3 coding DNA: TGTGCCAGCAGTGACTCGACCCCGGGACAGGCTAGTAATGAAAAACTGTTTTTT. This encodes CASSDSTPGQASNEKLFF.